This T cell receptor beta chain was captured by sequencing in a study of ipilimumab plus nivolumab after autologous stem cell transplantation. Study-level information: The DLBCL group included primary refractory and relapsed cases.

Ipilimumab, 1 mg/kg, started 14 to 28 days after autologous transplant. Notes on the study in general: Per the authors, repertoire, Treg and microbiota data justify further study.

Germline CDR1 SGHTA, CDR2 FQGNSA. Trimming stripped 5 bases from V and 2 bases from J, with 9 bases between. The CDR3 is made up of 13 amino acids. Remarks on this clone: Its target is not known.

This table comes from immunoSEQ multiplex PCR, and its TCRdb copy is limited to in-frame clones, with some not included. The repertoire has around 21,000 clones, over 65% of them found once; the top ten carry around 18%. The chain is built from TRBV7-2 and TRBJ1-2; possibly TRBD1 for D (6 bases). The sample was PBMCs, taken in a trial of ipilimumab plus nivolumab as post-transplant consolidation. This TCR came from a male donor with diffuse large B-cell lymphoma. The CDR3 nucleotides are TGTGCCAGCAGCCCCGGGACAAACTATGGCTACACCTTC. It encodes CASSPGTNYGYTF.